This TCR beta chain derives from a study of T cell responses to AZD1222 COVID-19 vaccine. Here immunoSEQ multiplex PCR was the method, and the copy in TCRdb shows in-frame clones only, minus some. The sample gives roughly 99,000 clones, roughly 89% of which show up once; 22% is in the top ten. Trimming removed 2 bases from V and 5 bases from J, with 10 bases in between. This CDR3 comprises 15 residues. Germline V CDR1 and CDR2: ENHRY, SYGVKD. The receptor was isolated from an adult in good health. The source material was peripheral blood, sampled on day 0 of AZD1222 vaccination. This chain links TRBV10-3 with TRBJ1-6; D call uncertain. The CDR3 loop is CAISEPPGNNSPLHF. The CDR3 DNA reads TGTGCCATCAGTGAGCCCCCTGGGAATAATTCACCCCTCCACTTT.